This TCR beta chain was captured by sequencing in a study of shared clonotypes between healthy human individuals. Study-wide findings and caveats: The study sampled only blood, and tissue repertoires likely differ. Represented genetic and exposure-history diversity was restricted by having few donors.

With regard to this clone: The antigen remains undetermined.

It was about 210 ng DNA, about 30,000 T cell genomes, that sorted-subset replicate PCRs used. Assay: immunoSEQ multiplex PCR; the TCRdb copy retains only in-frame clones and omits some. This sample has about 1,900,000 clones, with over 85% found just once. Terminally differentiated effector memory CD45RA+ cells were excluded by CCR7 positive selection of CD45RO-negative cells. The CDR3 has 14 amino acids. CDR1 and CDR2 from the germline V gene are MNHEY and SVGAGI. Losses at the gene ends were 6 bases for V and 3 bases for J; bases not matched to a gene: 8. The sample comprised naive CD8+ T cells sorted from blood. This receptor was obtained from a man between 18 and 29 years old in good health. The genes are TRBV6-5 and TRBJ2-7, with 7 bases aligning to TRBD1. The CDR3 bases are TGTGCCAGCAGCGAAACAGGGGTTGGCTACGAGCAGTACTTC. Its translation is CASSETGVGYEQYF.